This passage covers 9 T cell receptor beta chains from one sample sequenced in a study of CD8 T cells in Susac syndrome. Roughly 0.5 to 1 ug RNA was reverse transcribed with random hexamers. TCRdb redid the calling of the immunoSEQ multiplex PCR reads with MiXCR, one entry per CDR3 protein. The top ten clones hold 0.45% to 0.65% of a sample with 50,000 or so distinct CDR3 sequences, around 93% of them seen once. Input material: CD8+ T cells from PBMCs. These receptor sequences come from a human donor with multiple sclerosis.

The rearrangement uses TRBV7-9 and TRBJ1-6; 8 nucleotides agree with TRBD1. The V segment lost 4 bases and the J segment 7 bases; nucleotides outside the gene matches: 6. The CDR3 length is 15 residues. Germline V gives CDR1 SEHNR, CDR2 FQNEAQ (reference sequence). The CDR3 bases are TGTGCCAGCAGCTCCCCGACAGGGGTGAATTCACCCCTCCACTTT. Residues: CASSSPTGVNSPLHF.

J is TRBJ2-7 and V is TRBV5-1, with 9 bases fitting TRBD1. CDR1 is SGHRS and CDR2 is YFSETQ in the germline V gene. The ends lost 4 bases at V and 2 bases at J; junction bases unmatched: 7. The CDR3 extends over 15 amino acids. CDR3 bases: TGCGCCAGCAGCAACGGACAGGGGAAAACCTACGAGCAGTACTTC. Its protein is CASSNGQGKTYEQYF. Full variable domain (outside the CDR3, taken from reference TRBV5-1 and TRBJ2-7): KAGVTQTPRYLIKTRGQQVTLSCSPISGHRSVSWYQQTPGQGLQFLFEYFSETQRNKGNFPGRFSGRQFSNSRSEMNVSTLELGDSALYLCASSNGQGKTYEQYFGPGTRLTVT.

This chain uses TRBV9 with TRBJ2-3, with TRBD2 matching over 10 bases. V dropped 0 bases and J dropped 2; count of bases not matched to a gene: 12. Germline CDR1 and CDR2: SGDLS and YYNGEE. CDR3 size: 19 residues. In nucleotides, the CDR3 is TGTGCCAGCAGCGTAGCTAAGGCTAGCGGGGGCGGCGCCACAGATACGCAGTATTTT. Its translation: CASSVAKASGGGATDTQYF.

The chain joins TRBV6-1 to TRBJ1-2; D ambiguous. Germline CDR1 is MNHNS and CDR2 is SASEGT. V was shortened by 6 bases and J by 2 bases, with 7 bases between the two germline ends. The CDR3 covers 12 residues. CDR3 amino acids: CASRDGNYGYTF. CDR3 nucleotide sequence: TGTGCCAGCAGAGACGGGAACTATGGCTACACCTTC.

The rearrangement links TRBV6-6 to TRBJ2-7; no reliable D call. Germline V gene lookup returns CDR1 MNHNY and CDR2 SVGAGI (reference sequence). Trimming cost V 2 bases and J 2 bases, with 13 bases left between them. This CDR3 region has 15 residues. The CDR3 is CASSYGRNGAYEQYF. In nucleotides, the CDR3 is TGTGCCAGCAGTTACGGCAGGAATGGGGCCTACGAGCAGTACTTC.

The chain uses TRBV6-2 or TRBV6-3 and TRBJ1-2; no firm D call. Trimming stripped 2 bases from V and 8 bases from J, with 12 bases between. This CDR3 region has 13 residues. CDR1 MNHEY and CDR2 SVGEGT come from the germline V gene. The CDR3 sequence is CASSYVRANGYTF. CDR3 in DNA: TGTGCCAGCAGTTACGTGAGGGCGAACGGCTACACCTTC.

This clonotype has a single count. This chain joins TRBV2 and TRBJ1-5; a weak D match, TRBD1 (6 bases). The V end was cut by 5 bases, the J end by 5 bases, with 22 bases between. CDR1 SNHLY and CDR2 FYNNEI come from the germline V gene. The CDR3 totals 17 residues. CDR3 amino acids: CASSIKNPDRRHQPQHF. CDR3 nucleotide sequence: TGTGCCAGCAGTATCAAAAATCCGGACAGAAGGCATCAGCCCCAGCATTTT.

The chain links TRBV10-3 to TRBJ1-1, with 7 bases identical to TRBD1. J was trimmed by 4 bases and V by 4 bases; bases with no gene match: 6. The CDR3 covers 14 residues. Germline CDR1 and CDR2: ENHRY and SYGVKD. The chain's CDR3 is CAISVNRGGTEAFF. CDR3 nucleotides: TGTGCCATCAGTGTTAACAGGGGTGGCACTGAAGCTTTCTTT.

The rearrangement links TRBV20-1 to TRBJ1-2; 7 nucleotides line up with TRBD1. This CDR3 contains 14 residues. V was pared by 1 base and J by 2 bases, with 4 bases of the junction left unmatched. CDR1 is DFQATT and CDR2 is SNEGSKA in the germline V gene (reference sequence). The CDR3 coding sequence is TGCAGTGCTAGAGCCACGGGACAGAACTATGGCTACACCTTC. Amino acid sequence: CSARATGQNYGYTF.